Following are 21 T cell receptor beta chains from one sample sequenced in a study of blood T cell repertoires in COVID-19. The assay was immunoSEQ multiplex PCR, and TCRdb's table has in-frame clones only and misses some. Seen here are more than 200,000 clones, around 89% observed once, and the top ten hold roughly 4%. Sequenced material: PBMCs or T cells enriched from blood (not recorded which). Receptors originate from a woman in her thirties who had recovered from COVID-19.

The gene calls are TRBV12-5 and TRBJ2-1; 11 bases match TRBD2. Trimming took 11 bases from V and 4 from J; bases not matched to a gene: 4. Looked up from germline, CDR1 is LGHNT and CDR2 is FRNRAP. This CDR3 has 13 residues. CDR3 nucleotide sequence: TGTGCTGTCGGGACTAGCGGTTACAATGAGCAGTTCTTC. Translated, it gives CAVGTSGYNEQFF.

The rearrangement links TRBV5-1 to TRBJ2-1; D is uncertain. In germline, CDR1 is SGHRS, CDR2 YFSETQ. The CDR3 runs 12 residues. The V end was cut by 2 bases, the J end by 6 bases, with 6 bases between. The CDR3 here is CASSFSGNEQFF. Here the CDR3 DNA reads TGCGCCAGCAGCTTTTCGGGCAATGAGCAGTTCTTC.

J is TRBJ1-2 and V is TRBV20-1, with D hard to call. Germline lookup yields CDR1 DFQATT and CDR2 SNEGSKA (reference sequence). The CDR3 is 11 amino acids. DNA for the CDR3: TGCAGCCCTCCGGGTGTGAAGGGCTACACCTTC. Protein sequence: CSPPGVKGYTF.

The chain joins TRBV27 to TRBJ2-3; the D gene is possibly TRBD1 (5 bases). Germline values: CDR1 MNHEY, CDR2 SMNVEV (reference sequence). CDR3 length: 12 amino acids. V lost 6 bases to trimming and J lost 4 bases, with 8 bases between them. CDR3: CASRGVADTQYF. In DNA form, the CDR3 reads TGTGCCAGCAGAGGGGTGGCAGATACGCAGTATTTT.

The genes are TRBV19 and TRBJ2-3; TRBD2 agrees at 7 bases. The CDR3 loop spans 15 amino acids. Germline V gene data show CDR1 as LNHDA and CDR2 as SQIVND (reference sequence). J gave up 3 bases and V 1 base, and 4 bases lay outside the gene matches. CDR3 bases: TGTGCCAGTAGTATAGCGGGAGGAGGGACAGATACGCAGTATTTT. It codes for CASSIAGGGTDTQYF.

This chain uses TRBV7-3 with TRBJ1-6, with D perhaps matching TRBD1 (5 bases). Germline V gene sequence: CDR1 SGHTA, CDR2 FQGTGA. V lost 1 base and J lost 9, with 7 bases in between. CDR3 length: 13 residues. CDR3 in amino acids: CASSLIGVSPLHF. The CDR3 DNA is TGTGCCAGCAGCTTAATAGGGGTTTCACCCCTCCACTTT. Using reference TRBV7-3 and TRBJ1-6 for the parts outside the CDR3, the full variable domain is GAGVSQTPSNKVTEKGKYVELRCDPISGHTALYWYRQSLGQGPEFLIYFQGTGAADDSGLPNDRFFAVRPEGSVSTLKIQRTERGDSAVYLCASSLIGVSPLHFGNGTRLTVT.

This clone was seen a single time. The V gene is TRBV28, the J gene TRBJ1-3; 8 bases map to TRBD1. The V segment lost 6 bases and the J segment 2 bases; nucleotides outside the gene matches: 9. Germline CDR1 MDHEN, CDR2 SYDVKM. The CDR3 runs 16 residues. The CDR3 spells CASSSPSGGTGNTIYF. The CDR3 nucleotides read TGTGCCAGCAGCTCCCCCTCAGGGGGCACTGGAAACACCATATATTTT. Supplemented by reference TRBV28 and TRBJ1-3, the full variable domain reads DVKVTQSSRYLVKRTGEKVFLECVQDMDHENMFWYRQDPGLGLRLIYFSYDVKMKEKGDIPEGYSVSREKKERFSLILESASTNQTSMYLCASSSPSGGTGNTIYFGEGSWLTVV.

CDR3 residues: CASRTGFSGANVLTF. The CDR3 DNA reads TGTGCCAGTAGGACAGGTTTCTCTGGGGCCAACGTCCTGACTTTC. J is TRBJ2-6 and V is TRBV19, with D tentatively TRBD1 (6 bases). This CDR3 contains 15 residues. Looked up from germline, CDR1 is LNHDA and CDR2 is SQIVND (reference sequence). V was cut by 6 bases and J by 0 bases, with 9 bases left in between.

This clone was seen a single time. Other DNA sequences in this specimen translate into the identical CDR3. This chain connects TRBV4-1 to TRBJ1-5; 8 nucleotides align to TRBD1. CDR1 MGHRA and CDR2 YSYEKL come from the germline V gene. V lost 0 bases to trimming and J lost 6 bases; unmatched junction nucleotides: 1. The CDR3 runs 14 residues. Here the CDR3 reads CASSQDGQGQPQHF. The CDR3 DNA reads TGCGCCAGCAGCCAAGATGGACAGGGTCAGCCCCAGCATTTT.

This clone was observed a handful of times. The chain recombines TRBV27 with TRBJ2-7, with D unresolved. CDR3 length equals 11 residues. The V and J ends lost 5 bases and 0 bases respectively, with 2 bases between them. The germline V gene encodes CDR1 MNHEY and CDR2 SMNVEV (reference sequence). The CDR3 region has the DNA TGTGCCAGCAGTCGCTCCTACGAGCAGTACTTC. Residues: CASSRSYEQYF.

In nucleotides, the CDR3 is TGCGCCAGCAGTGGGGGACAGTCTTTCTCTGGGGCCAACGTCCTGACTTTC. It encodes CASSGGQSFSGANVLTF. The chain recombines TRBV5-1 with TRBJ2-6; the match to TRBD1 covers 7 bases. The germline V gene has CDR1 SGHRS and CDR2 YFSETQ. CDR3 length: 17 residues. The J segment lost 0 bases and the V segment lost 5 bases, leaving 8 bases of the junction unmatched.

J is TRBJ1-2 and V is TRBV27, with D maybe TRBD1 (5 bases). There are 13 residues in the CDR3. Germline V CDR1 and CDR2: MNHEY, SMNVEV (reference sequence). V lost 6 bases and J 4 bases, leaving 12 bases between the germline ends. This chain's CDR3 is CASRATAIYGYTF. CDR3 nucleotides: TGTGCCAGCAGGGCGACAGCTATCTATGGCTACACCTTC.

This clone was recorded once. This chain connects TRBV5-1 to TRBJ2-7, with 8 bases aligning to TRBD1. CDR1 is SGHRS and CDR2 is YFSETQ in the germline V gene. This CDR3 has 15 amino acids. With V trimmed by 3 bases and J by 5 bases, 10 bases remained unmatched. CDR3 amino acids: CASSSVTGVTHEQYF. The CDR3 DNA reads as TGCGCCAGCAGCTCGGTGACAGGGGTTACCCACGAGCAGTACTTC.

The count of this clone is one. Here the CDR3 reads CAIMTGGKSEAFF. The CDR3, as DNA: TGTGCCATTATGACAGGGGGTAAGAGTGAAGCTTTCTTT. The chain has TRBV19 and TRBJ1-1; 9 nucleotides match TRBD1. The germline V gene has CDR1 LNHDA and CDR2 SQIVND (reference sequence). The V and J ends lost 10 bases and 7 bases, in that order; junction bases with no gene match: 10. This CDR3 is 13 amino acids long.

This clone occurred once. The genes are TRBV30 and TRBJ1-1, with D tentatively TRBD1 (5 bases). The V end lost 8 bases, the J end lost 11 bases, and 12 bases lay between the germline ends. CDR3 length equals 9 residues. In germline, CDR1 is GTSNPN, CDR2 SVGIG (reference sequence). The CDR3 sequence is CAGEEGAFF. The CDR3 coding sequence is TGTGCCGGGGAGGAGGGGGCTTTCTTT.

The V call is TRBV7-9, the J call TRBJ1-2; D ambiguous. The V gene's germline CDR1 is SEHNR and CDR2 FQNEAQ (reference sequence). The CDR3 contains 14 residues. V lost 2 bases and J lost 5, with 12 bases in between. The CDR3 DNA sequence: TGTGCCAGCAGCTTAAGCGGCAGCTTTTATGGCTACACCTTC. Its protein is CASSLSGSFYGYTF.

For the CDR3, the DNA is TGTGCCAGCAGTCCTCGGGGGACAGGGGCCTACGAGCAGTACTTC. The encoded protein is CASSPRGTGAYEQYF. The gene calls are TRBV27 and TRBJ2-7, with 10 bases lining up with TRBD1. J lost 2 bases, V lost 5 bases, and 6 bases had no gene match. Germline CDR1 MNHEY, CDR2 SMNVEV (reference sequence). The CDR3 consists of 15 residues.

This sequence joins TRBV7-3 and TRBJ2-7; D is perhaps TRBD1 (5 bases). The germline CDR1 and CDR2 sequences are SGHTA and FQGTGA. The V gene lost 3 bases and the J gene lost 2 bases, with 8 bases spanning the gap. The CDR3 extends over 13 amino acids. The CDR3 nucleotides read TGTGCCAGCAGCTTTGGACAAACCTACGAGCAGTACTTC. As protein: CASSFGQTYEQYF.

The V gene is TRBV30, the J gene TRBJ1-5; a possible D gene is TRBD1 (5 bases). CDR3 length: 15 amino acids. Looked up from germline, CDR1 is GTSNPN and CDR2 is SVGIG (reference sequence). V was pared by 0 bases and J by 6 bases, with 15 bases between. DNA of the CDR3: TGTGCCTGGAGTGTACCCGGGGGGAAAGGTCAGCCCCAGCATTTT. This translates into CAWSVPGGKGQPQHF.

The rearrangement links TRBV7-9 to TRBJ1-2, with D perhaps matching TRBD1 (6 bases). Germline assignment: CDR1 SEHNR and CDR2 FQNEAQ (reference sequence). CDR3 length equals 16 residues. The V gene lost 5 bases and the J gene lost 4 bases, with 20 bases spanning the gap. The CDR3 region is CASSHDRTATFYGYTF. The CDR3, as DNA: TGTGCCAGCAGCCATGACCGGACAGCTACGTTCTATGGCTACACCTTC.

V and J are TRBV14 and TRBJ1-2; D gene uncertain. Looked up from germline, CDR1 is SGHDN and CDR2 is FVKESK. The V and J ends lost 4 bases and 1 base respectively, with 22 bases between them. The CDR3 is 18 amino acids. Here the CDR3 DNA reads TGTGCCAGCAGCCGTCAAGGAGGGCTAAACCCAAATAACTATGGCTACACCTTC. The encoded protein is CASSRQGGLNPNNYGYTF.